This entry features one T cell receptor (beta chain) sequence. Looked up from germline, CDR1 is SGHDT and CDR2 is YYEEEE. The CDR3 has 14 amino acids. V lost 4 bases to trimming and J lost 10 bases; unmatched junction nucleotides: 7. Sequencing used immunoSEQ multiplex PCR; TCRdb keeps in-frame clones, though not all of them. The table has around 3,500 clones, 85% to 90% seen once. The data belong to a study of T cell changes during pregnancy in multiple sclerosis. The specimen comprised CD8+ T cells from peripheral blood mononuclear cells, sampled in the first trimester of pregnancy. This TCR was sampled from a female donor in good health, enrolled as a control in a pregnancy study. V and J are TRBV5-6 and TRBJ1-4, with 10 bases identical to TRBD1. The CDR3 reads CASSPSTGGGKLFF. In DNA form, the CDR3 reads TGTGCCAGCAGCCCCTCGACAGGGGGCGGAAAACTGTTTTTT.